This T cell receptor beta chain was sequenced for a study of CD8+ T cells in alopecia areata. In the study overall: The drug, oral tofacitinib, was given to treated patients at 5 to 10 mg twice daily.

As the sequencing template, cDNA was produced by extracting RNA and reverse transcribing it. Sequencing was performed with immunoSEQ multiplex PCR; in TCRdb, only in-frame clones are kept and a portion is missing. The data show roughly 120,000 clones, roughly two fifths seen once. Study conclusions and caveats: Patients showed less clear TCR sequence sharing than mice, possibly partly because of HLA diversity.

This clone appeared once. Its antigen is still unknown. CDR3 length equals 15 residues. V gave up 4 bases and J gave up 6 bases; unmatched junction bases: 11. Germline V lookup: CDR1 LGHNA, CDR2 YNFKEQ. The sample was CD4+ T cells sorted from blood. The chain has TRBV4-2 and TRBJ2-7; 8 bases agree with TRBD1. The sequence came from a human donor with alopecia areata. In nucleotides, the CDR3 is TGTGCCAGCAGCCTAATGGACAGGGATGCCGTCGAGCAGTACTTC. It translates to CASSLMDRDAVEQYF.